The present TCR beta chain was sequenced within a study of T cell responses to AZD1222 COVID-19 vaccine. TCRdb keeps only in-frame clones here, not all; method: immunoSEQ multiplex PCR. The sample has under 25,000 clones, 80% to 85% seen once. Comment on this clone: Its specificity is not known.

Study-level results: No day 14 peak samples; only post-peak repertoires were characterized. Vaccine-related CD4 TCRs covered spike, predominating at 160-218 and 743-854. In a largely white British group with more females than males, clonal diversity was possibly underestimated.

The CDR3 has 17 residues. Germline CDR1 reads SGHKS; CDR2 reads YYEKEE (reference sequence). J lost 4 bases, V lost 3 bases, and 7 bases had no gene match. Sequences were derived from peripheral blood, sampled 28 days after the second AZD1222 dose. The sequence was collected from an adult who received the AZD1222 COVID-19 vaccine. This chain uses TRBV5-5 with TRBJ1-6; 10 bases align to TRBD1. In DNA, the CDR3 is TGTGCCAGCAGCTACCAGACAGGGGGCCTTTATAATTCACCCCTCCACTTT. As protein: CASSYQTGGLYNSPLHF.